One and the same sample provided the 5 T cell receptor beta chains below, sequenced in a study of a mutant IDH1 vaccine in newly diagnosed glioma. Their target antigens are unknown. Time point noted: week 47, end of study. Each vaccine dose was 300 ug of mutant IDH1 20-mer peptide, with topical imiquimod. The protocol was immunoSEQ multiplex PCR, while the TCRdb copy is restricted to in-frame clones and leaves out a portion. This table holds roughly 86,000 clones, more than 80% found once. The sequences come from PBMCs, collected from a glioma patient whose treatment included an IDH1 peptide vaccine. The receptor source for this set is a man aged 35 to 55 with glioma.

The rearrangement links TRBV11-3 to TRBJ2-1, with unresolved D. Trimming cost V 0 bases and J 6 bases, with 6 bases left between them. Germline V gene lookup returns CDR1 SGHNT and CDR2 YENEEA. The CDR3 sequence is 13 residues long. CDR3: CASSLDPPNEQFF. The CDR3 bases are TGTGCCAGCAGCTTAGACCCGCCCAATGAGCAGTTCTTC.

The J gene is TRBJ1-2, the V gene TRBV30; maybe TRBD1 (5 bases). The germline V gene has CDR1 GTSNPN and CDR2 SVGIG (reference sequence). The germline V and J ends were trimmed by 1 base and 6 bases, with 9 bases remaining between them. The CDR3 has 12 amino acids. CDR3 in amino acids: CAWSGEDNGYTF. For the CDR3, the DNA is TGTGCCTGGAGTGGAGAGGACAATGGCTACACCTTC.

This chain links TRBV2 with TRBJ2-7; D not resolved. V lost 4 bases and J lost 0, with 7 bases in between. The CDR3 extends over 13 amino acids. Germline CDR1 SNHLY, CDR2 FYNNEI. The CDR3 sequence is CASSAPSSYEQYF. The CDR3, as DNA: TGTGCCAGCAGTGCTCCCAGCTCCTACGAGCAGTACTTC.

The chain combines TRBV4-1 with TRBJ2-3; 7 nucleotides align to TRBD2. Trimming cost V 1 base and J 0 bases; bases outside gene matches: 1. This CDR3 comprises 15 residues. In germline, CDR1 is MGHRA, CDR2 YSYEKL. Here the CDR3 reads CASSQVAGSTDTQYF. DNA for the CDR3: TGCGCCAGCAGCCAAGTAGCGGGTAGCACAGATACGCAGTATTTT.

This clone was seen only once. The chain employs TRBV9 and TRBJ1-1; 12 positions match TRBD1. J was trimmed by 5 bases and V by 0 bases; bases with no gene match: 5. Looked up from germline, CDR1 is SGDLS and CDR2 is YYNGEE. The CDR3 runs to 16 residues. CDR3: CASSVDRDRGHTEAFF. In DNA form, the CDR3 reads TGTGCCAGCAGCGTAGACCGGGACAGGGGGCATACTGAAGCTTTCTTT.